A selection of T cell receptor beta chains follows, all from one sample in a study of cytomegalovirus exposure and HLA in healthy donors. Data came from immunoSEQ multiplex PCR; TCRdb stores just in-frame clones and leaves some out. The data hold about 120,000 clones, with over 65% observed a single time. Material: PBMCs. These receptors all stem from a woman aged 25 to 39 in good health and CMV-seronegative. CDR3s include the opening cysteine and the closing phenylalanine or tryptophan. Each record gives: V gene, J gene, D gene, clone size, CDR3 DNA, CDR3 protein. D genes are given only for firm matches. The size entry is marked missing in some rows and otherwise reads once, few, many or a size class.

V: TRBV27
J: TRBJ2-2
D: .
size: .
DNA: TGTGCCAGCAGGCCAGGGGAACAGGTCACCGGGGAGCTGTTTTTT
CDR3: CASRPGEQVTGELFF

V: TRBV10-3
J: TRBJ1-5
D: TRBD1
size: .
DNA: TGTGCCATCAGTGAGGACAGGGATCAGCCCCAGCATTTT
CDR3: CAISEDRDQPQHF

V: TRBV6-5
J: TRBJ1-6
D: .
size: .
DNA: TGTGCCAGCAGTTACGGGGAGATGTTGGATTCACCCCTCCACTTT
CDR3: CASSYGEMLDSPLHF

V: TRBV19
J: TRBJ2-1
D: TRBD2
size: few
DNA: TGTGCCAGTAGCCCGGGACTAGTCTACAATGAGCAGTTCTTC
CDR3: CASSPGLVYNEQFF

V: TRBV30
J: TRBJ1-1
D: TRBD1
size: .
DNA: TGTGCCTGGATTGGACAGGGGAGTACTGAAGCTTTCTTT
CDR3: CAWIGQGSTEAFF

V: TRBV9
J: TRBJ1-1
D: .
size: .
DNA: TGTGCCAGCAGCGCCTCCTGGACAAGGAACACTGAAGCTTTCTTT
CDR3: CASSASWTRNTEAFF

V: TRBV6-6
J: TRBJ2-2
D: TRBD2
size: .
DNA: TGTGCCAGCCCCCCGGGCAGCGGGGACACCGGGGAGCTGTTTTTT
CDR3: CASPPGSGDTGELFF

V: TRBV4-3
J: TRBJ1-4
D: TRBD1
size: .
DNA: TGCGCCAGCAGCCCCCCCGGGACAGGGGTTGTTGTTGGAGAAAAACTGTTTTTT
CDR3: CASSPPGTGVVVGEKLFF

V: TRBV6-5
J: TRBJ1-1
D: .
size: .
DNA: TGTGCCAGCAGTTATAGGCGGTTCTCTGAAGCTTTCTTT
CDR3: CASSYRRFSEAFF

V: TRBV6-5
J: TRBJ1-2
D: .
size: .
DNA: TGTGCCAGCAGTTACTCCTTTATGGGGGGGGTTGGCTACACCTTC
CDR3: CASSYSFMGGVGYTF

V: TRBV11-3
J: TRBJ2-5
D: TRBD2
size: .
DNA: TGTGCCAGCAGCTCCCTAGCGGGAGAGCACCAAGAGACCCAGTACTTC
CDR3: CASSSLAGEHQETQYF

V: TRBV4-2
J: TRBJ2-5
D: TRBD2
size: .
DNA: TGTGCCAGCAGCCCCCGGGGGGGGCCGGGAGAGACCCAGTACTTC
CDR3: CASSPRGGPGETQYF

V: TRBV6-5
J: TRBJ1-2
D: .
size: .
DNA: TGTGCCAGCAGTTCGCAGGGATTCTATGGCTACACCTTC
CDR3: CASSSQGFYGYTF

V: TRBV20-1
J: TRBJ1-2
D: .
size: .
DNA: TGCAGTGCTGTTAGGGAGGATGGCTACACCTTC
CDR3: CSAVREDGYTF

V: TRBV19
J: TRBJ1-5
D: .
size: .
DNA: TGTGCCAGTAGTAGTGGGACTCAAAACGGGCAGCCCCAGCATTTT
CDR3: CASSSGTQNGQPQHF

V: TRBV10-3
J: TRBJ2-1
D: .
size: once
DNA: TGTGCCATCAGTGAGTCGACTGGTACTGGCGAGCAGTTCTTC
CDR3: CAISESTGTGEQFF

V: TRBV6-1
J: TRBJ2-7
D: TRBD1
size: .
DNA: TGTGCCAGTCGGGACAGAATCTCCTACGAGCAGTACTTC
CDR3: CASRDRISYEQYF

V: TRBV6-6
J: TRBJ1-1
D: .
size: .
DNA: TGTGCCAGCAGTAGGCAGGGGAGAGTGACTGAAGCTTTCTTT
CDR3: CASSRQGRVTEAFF

V: TRBV30
J: TRBJ2-1
D: TRBD2
size: .
DNA: TGTGCCTGGAGAGGGAGGCGGGGGGGCAATACTAACAATGAGCAGTTCTTC
CDR3: CAWRGRRGGNTNNEQFF

V: TRBV10-2
J: TRBJ1-1
D: .
size: .
DNA: TGCGCCAGCATGGAGGCCAAGGTGGAAACTGAAGCTTTCTTT
CDR3: CASMEAKVETEAFF

V: TRBV29-1
J: TRBJ2-1
D: .
size: .
DNA: TGCAGCGTTGAGGTCAGAATGGACGGGAAAAATGAGCAGTTCTTC
CDR3: CSVEVRMDGKNEQFF

V: TRBV25-1
J: TRBJ2-2
D: TRBD1
size: .
DNA: TGTGCCAGCAGTTTAGCCGGGACAGGGAGCGCCGGGGAGCTGTTTTTT
CDR3: CASSLAGTGSAGELFF

V: TRBV19
J: TRBJ2-5
D: TRBD2
size: once
DNA: TGTGCCAGTAGTATAGTTCGACCCGGGACTAGTTGGGAGACCCAGTACTTC
CDR3: CASSIVRPGTSWETQYF

V: TRBV6-5
J: TRBJ1-4
D: .
size: .
DNA: TGTGCCAGCAGCCCCAGGGGACCCGATGAAAAACTGTTTTTT
CDR3: CASSPRGPDEKLFF

V: TRBV28
J: TRBJ1-4
D: .
size: few
DNA: TGTGCCAGCAGTTTACGGGGGGCGCTTTTTGAAAAACTGTTTTTT
CDR3: CASSLRGALFEKLFF

V: TRBV19
J: TRBJ1-1
D: TRBD1
size: .
DNA: TGTGCCAGTAGTATGCGGACAGGGGCTAGGGCTGAAGCTTTCTTT
CDR3: CASSMRTGARAEAFF

V: TRBV25-1
J: TRBJ1-1
D: TRBD1
size: once
DNA: TGTGCCAGCGGGGGACAGGGGGGGAACACTGAAGCTTTCTTT
CDR3: CASGGQGGNTEAFF

V: TRBV7-3
J: TRBJ1-6
D: .
size: .
DNA: TGTGCCAGCAGCTTAAGCGCAGGGGTGAATTCACCCCTCCACTTT
CDR3: CASSLSAGVNSPLHF

V: TRBV5-1
J: TRBJ1-2
D: TRBD1
size: .
DNA: TGCGCCAGCAGCTTAGGGGGCGCTGACTACACCTTC
CDR3: CASSLGGADYTF

V: TRBV2
J: TRBJ1-2
D: .
size: .
DNA: TGTGCCAGCAGTGAAGCGCTTCAGGTGATCAACTATGGCTACACCTTC
CDR3: CASSEALQVINYGYTF

V: TRBV27
J: TRBJ1-1
D: .
size: .
DNA: TGTGCCAGCAGTTTATCGAGAGGGAGGAACACTGAAGCTTTCTTT
CDR3: CASSLSRGRNTEAFF

V: TRBV30
J: TRBJ2-5
D: .
size: once
DNA: TGTGCCTGGAGTGTTAGTGACGCAGCACCGGGAGAGACCCAGTACTTC
CDR3: CAWSVSDAAPGETQYF

V: TRBV19
J: TRBJ2-1
D: TRBD2
size: .
DNA: TGTGCCAGTAGTATAGGCATATTCGGGACTAGCAGTCACAATGAGCAGTTCTTC
CDR3: CASSIGIFGTSSHNEQFF

V: TRBV4-3
J: TRBJ2-5
D: TRBD2
size: .
DNA: TGCGCCAGCAGCCAAGGAGCGGGGGCACGCGAGACCCAGTACTTC
CDR3: CASSQGAGARETQYF

V: TRBV29-1
J: TRBJ2-3
D: TRBD2
size: .
DNA: TGCAGCGTACGGACTAGCGGGGCCACAGATACGCAGTATTTT
CDR3: CSVRTSGATDTQYF

V: TRBV4-3
J: TRBJ1-1
D: .
size: .
DNA: TGCGCCAGCAGCCTTTCACTGGGGGGGATGGGGTTGGACACTGAAGCTTTCTTT
CDR3: CASSLSLGGMGLDTEAFF

V: TRBV6-6
J: TRBJ2-6
D: .
size: .
DNA: TGTGCCAGCAGTTACGAGGGCTCTGGGGCCAACGTCCTGACTTTC
CDR3: CASSYEGSGANVLTF

V: TRBV5-4
J: TRBJ1-1
D: .
size: .
DNA: TGTGCCAGCAGCTTGGGGAGAGACACTGAAGCTTTCTTT
CDR3: CASSLGRDTEAFF

V: TRBV19
J: TRBJ2-3
D: TRBD2
size: .
DNA: TGTGCCAGTAGTATAGTAGGGCTAGCGGGAATCACAGATACGCAGTATTTT
CDR3: CASSIVGLAGITDTQYF

V: TRBV19
J: TRBJ1-2
D: TRBD1
size: .
DNA: TGTGCCAGTAGTGACACCGACAGGGGCGGCTACACCTTC
CDR3: CASSDTDRGGYTF